The subject of this entry is one TCR beta chain. CDR3 size: 16 residues. V shed 5 bases and J shed 8 bases, with 22 bases lying between them. The germline gives CDR1 SEHNR, CDR2 FQNEAQ (reference sequence). These data originate in a study of blood T cell repertoires in COVID-19. Sequencing was performed with immunoSEQ multiplex PCR; in TCRdb, only in-frame clones are kept and a portion is missing. The table includes some 70,000 clones, 75% to 90% detected once. The genes are TRBV7-9 and TRBJ2-1, with D perhaps TRBD2 (5 bases). The TCR originated in a woman at least 80 years old with active COVID-19. The sequenced material came from peripheral blood. The CDR3 spells CASSARRTDIGDEQFF. CDR3 sequence (DNA): TGTGCCAGCAGCGCCCGACGGACCGACATCGGGGATGAGCAGTTCTTC.